This T cell receptor beta chain was captured in a study of blood T cell repertoires in COVID-19. Assay used: immunoSEQ multiplex PCR; TCRdb lists only in-frame clones, some missing. The table records fewer than 350,000 clones, around nine tenths of them present only once. V was shortened by 5 bases and J by 5 bases, with 12 bases between the two germline ends. Germline CDR1 and CDR2: MDHEN and SYDVKM. The CDR3 length is 14 residues. Source material: PBMCs or T cells enriched from blood (not recorded which). This chain links TRBV28 with TRBJ1-4; perhaps TRBD1 as D (6 bases). The source is a woman in her 30s who had been exposed to COVID-19. The CDR3 sequence is CASSRTEKNEKLFF. The CDR3 nucleotides read TGTGCCAGCAGTAGGACAGAAAAGAATGAAAAACTGTTTTTT.